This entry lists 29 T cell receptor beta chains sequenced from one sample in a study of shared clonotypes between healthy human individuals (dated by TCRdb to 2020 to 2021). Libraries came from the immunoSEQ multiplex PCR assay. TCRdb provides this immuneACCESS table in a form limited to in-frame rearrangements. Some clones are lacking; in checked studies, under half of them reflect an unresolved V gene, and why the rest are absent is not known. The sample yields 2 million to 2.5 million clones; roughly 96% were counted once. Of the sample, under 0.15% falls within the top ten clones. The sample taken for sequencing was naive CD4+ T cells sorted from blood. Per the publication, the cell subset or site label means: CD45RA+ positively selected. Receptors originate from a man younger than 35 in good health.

Here the CDR3 DNA reads TGTGCCAGCACCAAGGGGCTTAACTATGGCTACACCTTC. This encodes CASTKGLNYGYTF. The chain uses TRBV28 and TRBJ1-2, with a possible D match to TRBD1 (5 bases). Germline loops: CDR1 MDHEN, CDR2 SYDVKM. V was pared by 7 bases and J by 1 base, with 10 bases between. The CDR3 loop spans 13 amino acids.

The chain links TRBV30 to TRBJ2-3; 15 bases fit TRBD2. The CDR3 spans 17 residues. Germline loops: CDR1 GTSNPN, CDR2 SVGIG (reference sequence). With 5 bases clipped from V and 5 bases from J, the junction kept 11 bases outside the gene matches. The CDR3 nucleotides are TGTGCCTGGGGAGCCTCCAGGACTAGCGGGAGGGGAGATACGCAGTATTTT. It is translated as CAWGASRTSGRGDTQYF.

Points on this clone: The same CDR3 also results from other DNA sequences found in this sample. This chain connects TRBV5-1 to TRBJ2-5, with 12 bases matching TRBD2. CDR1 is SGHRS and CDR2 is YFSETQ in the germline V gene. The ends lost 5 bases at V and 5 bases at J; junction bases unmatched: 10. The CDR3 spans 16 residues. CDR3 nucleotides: TGCGCCAGCAGTGCGCTAGCGGGAGGGCCTCGGGAGACCCAGTACTTC. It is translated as CASSALAGGPRETQYF.

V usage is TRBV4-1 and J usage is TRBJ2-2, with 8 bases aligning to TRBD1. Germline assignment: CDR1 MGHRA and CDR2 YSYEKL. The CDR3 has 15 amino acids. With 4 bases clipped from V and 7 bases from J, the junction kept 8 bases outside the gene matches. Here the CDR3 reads CASSLQDREDGELFF. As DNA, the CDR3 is TGCGCCAGCAGCCTCCAGGACAGGGAGGACGGGGAGCTGTTTTTT.

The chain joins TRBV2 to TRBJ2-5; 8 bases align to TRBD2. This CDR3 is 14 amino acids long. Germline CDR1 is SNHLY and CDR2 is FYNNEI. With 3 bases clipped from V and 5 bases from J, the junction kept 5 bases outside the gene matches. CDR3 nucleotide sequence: TGTGCCAGCAGTGAGGGACTAGGACGGGAGACCCAGTACTTC. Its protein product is CASSEGLGRETQYF.

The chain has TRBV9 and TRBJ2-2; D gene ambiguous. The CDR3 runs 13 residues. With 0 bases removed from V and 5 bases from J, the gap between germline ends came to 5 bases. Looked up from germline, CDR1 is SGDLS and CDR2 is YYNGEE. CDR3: CASSVVLTGELFF. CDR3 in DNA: TGTGCCAGCAGCGTAGTACTGACCGGGGAGCTGTTTTTT.

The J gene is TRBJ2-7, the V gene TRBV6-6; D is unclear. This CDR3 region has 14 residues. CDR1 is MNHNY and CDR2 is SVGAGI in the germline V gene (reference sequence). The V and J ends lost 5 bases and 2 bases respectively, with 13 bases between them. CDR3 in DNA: TGTGCCAGCAGTCTCCTGGATTACACCTACGAGCAGTACTTC. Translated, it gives CASSLLDYTYEQYF.

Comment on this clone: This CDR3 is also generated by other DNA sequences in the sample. CDR3 sequence: CASSLGRGQETQYF. CDR3 coding DNA: TGCGCCAGCAGCTTGGGCAGGGGTCAAGAGACCCAGTACTTC. The chain recombines TRBV5-1 with TRBJ2-5; D is perhaps TRBD1 (6 bases). The V and J ends lost 0 bases and 2 bases respectively, with 8 bases between them. Germline V gives CDR1 SGHRS, CDR2 YFSETQ. The CDR3 sequence is 14 residues long.

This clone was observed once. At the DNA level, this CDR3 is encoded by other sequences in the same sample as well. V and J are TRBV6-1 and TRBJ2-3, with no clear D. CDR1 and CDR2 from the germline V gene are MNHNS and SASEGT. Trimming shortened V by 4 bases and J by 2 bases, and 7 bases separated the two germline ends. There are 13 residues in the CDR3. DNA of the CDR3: TGTGCCAGCAGTGGGCAGTCCACAGATACGCAGTATTTT. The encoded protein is CASSGQSTDTQYF.

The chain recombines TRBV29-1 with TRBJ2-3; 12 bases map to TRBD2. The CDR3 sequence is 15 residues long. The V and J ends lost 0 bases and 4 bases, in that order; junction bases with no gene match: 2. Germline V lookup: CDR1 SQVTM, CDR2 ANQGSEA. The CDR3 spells CSVEELAGGPDTQYF. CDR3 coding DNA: TGCAGCGTTGAAGAGCTAGCGGGGGGGCCAGATACGCAGTATTTT.

The CDR3 DNA sequence: TGTGCCAGTAGTATTGGGGCTAGCGGGGTTAGCACAGATACGCAGTATTTT. This encodes CASSIGASGVSTDTQYF. The chain uses TRBV19 and TRBJ2-3; 9 bases fit TRBD2. The trim removed 3 bases at V and 0 bases at J, leaving 7 bases unmatched. CDR1 is LNHDA and CDR2 is SQIVND in the germline V gene (reference sequence). The CDR3 is 17 residues long.

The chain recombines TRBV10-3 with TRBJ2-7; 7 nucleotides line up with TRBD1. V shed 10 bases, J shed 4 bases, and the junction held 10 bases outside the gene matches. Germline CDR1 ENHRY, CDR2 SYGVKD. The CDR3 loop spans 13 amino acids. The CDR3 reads CASTESRGYEQYF. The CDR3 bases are TGTGCCAGCACTGAATCCAGGGGGTACGAGCAGTACTTC.

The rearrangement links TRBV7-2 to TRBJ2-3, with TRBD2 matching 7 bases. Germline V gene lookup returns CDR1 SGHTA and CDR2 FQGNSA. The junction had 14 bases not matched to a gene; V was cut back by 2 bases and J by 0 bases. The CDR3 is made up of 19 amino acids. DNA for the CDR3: TGTGCCAGCAGCTTAAATTCCGGTTCGGCTAGCGGTAGCACAGATACGCAGTATTTT. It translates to CASSLNSGSASGSTDTQYF.

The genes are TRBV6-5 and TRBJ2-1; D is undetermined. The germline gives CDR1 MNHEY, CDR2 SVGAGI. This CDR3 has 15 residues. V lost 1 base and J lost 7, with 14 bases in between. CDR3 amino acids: CASSYLGTGPNEQFF. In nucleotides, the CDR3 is TGTGCCAGCAGTTACTTGGGAACCGGGCCTAATGAGCAGTTCTTC.

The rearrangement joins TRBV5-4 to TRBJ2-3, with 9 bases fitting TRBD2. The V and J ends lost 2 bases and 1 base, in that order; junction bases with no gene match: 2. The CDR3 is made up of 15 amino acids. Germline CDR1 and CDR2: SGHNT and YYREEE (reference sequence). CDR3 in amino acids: CASSFIAGGTDTQYF. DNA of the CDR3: TGTGCCAGCAGCTTCATAGCGGGAGGCACAGATACGCAGTATTTT.

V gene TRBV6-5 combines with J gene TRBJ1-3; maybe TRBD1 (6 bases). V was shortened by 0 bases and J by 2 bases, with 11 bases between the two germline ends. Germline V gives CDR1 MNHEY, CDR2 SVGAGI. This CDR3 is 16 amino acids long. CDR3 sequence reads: CASSYSGRGPGNTIYF. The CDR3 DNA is TGTGCCAGCAGTTACTCCGGACGGGGGCCTGGAAACACCATATATTTT.

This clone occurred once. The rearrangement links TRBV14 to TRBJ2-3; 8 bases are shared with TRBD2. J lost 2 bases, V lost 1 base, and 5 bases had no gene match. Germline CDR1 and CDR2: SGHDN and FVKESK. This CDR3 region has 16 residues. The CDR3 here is CASSQAGGPVTDTQYF. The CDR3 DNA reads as TGTGCCAGCAGCCAAGCGGGGGGGCCGGTCACAGATACGCAGTATTTT.

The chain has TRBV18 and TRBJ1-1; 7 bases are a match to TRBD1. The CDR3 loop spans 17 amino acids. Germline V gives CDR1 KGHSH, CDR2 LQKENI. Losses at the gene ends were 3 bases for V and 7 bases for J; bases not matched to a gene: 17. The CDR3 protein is CASSPGGGTESRSEAFF. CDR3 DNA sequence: TGTGCCAGCTCACCTGGAGGGGGGACAGAAAGCCGTAGTGAAGCTTTCTTT.

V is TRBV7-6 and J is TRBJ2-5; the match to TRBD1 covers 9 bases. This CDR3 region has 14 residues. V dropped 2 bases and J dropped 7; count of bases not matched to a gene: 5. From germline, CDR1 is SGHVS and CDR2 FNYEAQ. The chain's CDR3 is CASSLQDRGGTQYF. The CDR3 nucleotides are TGTGCCAGCAGCTTACAGGACAGGGGAGGGACCCAGTACTTC.

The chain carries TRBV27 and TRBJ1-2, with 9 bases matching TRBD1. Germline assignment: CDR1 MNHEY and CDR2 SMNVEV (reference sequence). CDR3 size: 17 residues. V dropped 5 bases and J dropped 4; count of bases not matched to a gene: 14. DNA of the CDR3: TGTGCCAGCAGTCTAGCGGGACAGGGCGTTTCGGTCTATGGCTACACCTTC. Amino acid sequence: CASSLAGQGVSVYGYTF.

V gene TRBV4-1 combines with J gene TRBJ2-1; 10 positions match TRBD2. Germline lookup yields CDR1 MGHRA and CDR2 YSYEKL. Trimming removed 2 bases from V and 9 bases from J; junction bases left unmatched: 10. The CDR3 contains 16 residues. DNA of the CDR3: TGCGCCAGCAGCCAATACGCCAGCGGGGGGGCAGCTGAGCAGTTCTTC. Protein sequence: CASSQYASGGAAEQFF.

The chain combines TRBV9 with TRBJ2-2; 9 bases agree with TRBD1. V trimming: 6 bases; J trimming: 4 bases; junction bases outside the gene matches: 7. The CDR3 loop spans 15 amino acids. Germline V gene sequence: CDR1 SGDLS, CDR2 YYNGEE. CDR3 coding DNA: TGTGCCAGCACAGGGGGACAGGGTGTCACCGGGGAGCTGTTTTTT. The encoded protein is CASTGGQGVTGELFF.

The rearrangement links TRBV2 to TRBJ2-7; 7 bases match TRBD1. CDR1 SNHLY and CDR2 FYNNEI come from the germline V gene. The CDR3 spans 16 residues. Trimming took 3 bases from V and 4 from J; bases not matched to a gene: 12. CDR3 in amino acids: CASSDPLRQGLYEQYF. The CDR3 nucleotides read TGTGCCAGCAGTGACCCGCTTCGACAGGGTTTGTACGAGCAGTACTTC.

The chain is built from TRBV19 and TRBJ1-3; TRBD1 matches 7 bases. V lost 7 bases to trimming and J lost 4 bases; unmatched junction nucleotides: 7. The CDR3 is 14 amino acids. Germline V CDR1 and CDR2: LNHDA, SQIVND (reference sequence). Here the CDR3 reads CASNTGQVGNTIYF. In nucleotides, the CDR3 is TGTGCCAGTAACACAGGACAGGTCGGAAACACCATATATTTT.

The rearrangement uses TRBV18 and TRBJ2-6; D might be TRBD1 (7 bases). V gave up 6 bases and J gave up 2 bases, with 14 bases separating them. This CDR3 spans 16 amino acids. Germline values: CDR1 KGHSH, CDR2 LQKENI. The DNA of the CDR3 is TGTGCCAGCTCGCGGGACAGAAACCCTGGGGCCAACGTCCTGACTTTC. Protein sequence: CASSRDRNPGANVLTF. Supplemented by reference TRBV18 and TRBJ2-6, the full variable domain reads NAGVMQNPRHLVRRRGQEARLRCSPMKGHSHVYWYRQLPEEGLKFMVYLQKENIIDESGMPKERFSAEFPKEGPSILRIQQVVRGDSAAYFCASSRDRNPGANVLTFGAGSRLTVL.

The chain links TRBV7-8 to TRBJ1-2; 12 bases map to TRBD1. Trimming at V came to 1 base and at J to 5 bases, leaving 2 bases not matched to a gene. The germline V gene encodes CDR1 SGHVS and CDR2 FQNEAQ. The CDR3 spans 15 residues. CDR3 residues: CASSLVGQGAYGYTF. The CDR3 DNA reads TGTGCCAGCAGCTTAGTGGGACAGGGGGCATATGGCTACACCTTC.

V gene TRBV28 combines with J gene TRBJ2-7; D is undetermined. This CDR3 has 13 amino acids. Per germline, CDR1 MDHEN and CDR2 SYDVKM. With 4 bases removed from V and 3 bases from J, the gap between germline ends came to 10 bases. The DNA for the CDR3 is TGTGCCAGCAGTTCAGACAAGATCTACGAGCAGTACTTC. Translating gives CASSSDKIYEQYF.

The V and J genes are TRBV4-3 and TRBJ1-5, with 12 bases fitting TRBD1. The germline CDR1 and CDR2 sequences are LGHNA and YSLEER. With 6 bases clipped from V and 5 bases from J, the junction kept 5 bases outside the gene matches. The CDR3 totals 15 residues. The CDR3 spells CASSLGTGGHQPQHF. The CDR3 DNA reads TGCGCCAGCAGTCTCGGGACAGGGGGCCATCAGCCCCAGCATTTT.

The CDR3 DNA is TGTGCCAGCAGTGTTCTGGACTACGAGCAGTACTTC. It specifies CASSVLDYEQYF. This rearrangement joins TRBV6-1 to TRBJ2-7; D gene ambiguous. V was shortened by 4 bases and J by 3 bases, with 7 bases between the two germline ends. The length of the CDR3 is 12 residues. Per the germline V gene, CDR1 is MNHNS and CDR2 is SASEGT.